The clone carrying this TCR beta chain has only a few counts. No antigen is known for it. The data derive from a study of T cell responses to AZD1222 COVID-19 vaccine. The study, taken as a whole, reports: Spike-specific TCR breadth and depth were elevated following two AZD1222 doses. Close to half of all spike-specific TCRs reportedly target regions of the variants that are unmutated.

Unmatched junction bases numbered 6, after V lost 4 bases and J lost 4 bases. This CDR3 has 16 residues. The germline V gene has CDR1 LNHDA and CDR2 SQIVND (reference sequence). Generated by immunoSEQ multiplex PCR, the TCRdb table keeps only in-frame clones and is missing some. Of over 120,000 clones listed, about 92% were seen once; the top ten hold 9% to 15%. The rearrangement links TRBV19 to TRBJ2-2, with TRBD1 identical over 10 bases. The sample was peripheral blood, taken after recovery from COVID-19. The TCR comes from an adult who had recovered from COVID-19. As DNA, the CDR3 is TGTGCCAGTAGTAGACAGGGGGCCGGGGGCACCGGGGAGCTGTTTTTT. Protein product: CASSRQGAGGTGELFF. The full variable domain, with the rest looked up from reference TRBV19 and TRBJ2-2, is DGGITQSPKYLFRKEGQNVTLSCEQNLNHDAMYWYRQDPGQGLRLIYYSQIVNDFQKGDIAEGYSVSREKKESFPLTVTSAQKNPTAFYLCASSRQGAGGTGELFFGEGSRLTVL.